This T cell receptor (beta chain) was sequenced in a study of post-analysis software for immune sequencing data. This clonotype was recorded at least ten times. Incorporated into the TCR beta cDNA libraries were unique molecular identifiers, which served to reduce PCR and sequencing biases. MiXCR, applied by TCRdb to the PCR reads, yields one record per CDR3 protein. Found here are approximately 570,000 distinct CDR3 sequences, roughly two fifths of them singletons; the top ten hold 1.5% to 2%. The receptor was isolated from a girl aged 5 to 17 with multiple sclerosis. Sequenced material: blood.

DNA of the CDR3: TGCGCCAGCAGCTTGGGGCAGGGGAACTATGGCTACACCTTC. Protein sequence: CASSLGQGNYGYTF. The chain carries TRBV5-1 and TRBJ1-2; D possibly corresponds to TRBD1 (6 bases). The V gene's germline CDR1 is SGHRS and CDR2 YFSETQ. The V end was cut by 0 bases, the J end by 2 bases, with 8 bases between. The CDR3 length is 14 residues.